The clone carrying this T cell receptor beta chain was seen at least ten times. It was RNA transcripts that yielded the amplified TCR beta CDR3 regions. Researchers ran a first-round RT-PCR on the TCR CDR3 using the HTBI primer set. Using its own MiXCR run on the multiplex PCR reads, TCRdb lists one record per CDR3 protein. The data contain about 410,000 distinct CDR3 sequences, roughly 15% of them seen just once; the ten biggest clones take up less than 20%. The data were taken from a study of T cells in Graves' hyperthyroidism and ophthalmopathy. The germline V and J ends were trimmed by 2 bases and 5 bases, with 12 bases remaining between them. The germline V gene encodes CDR1 GTSNPN and CDR2 SVGIG (reference sequence). The CDR3 runs 14 residues.

The chain recombines TRBV30 with TRBJ1-4; D ambiguous. The material sequenced was blood. The TCR comes from a woman younger than 45 with Graves' ophthalmopathy. The CDR3 DNA follows: TGTGCCTGGAGTCAGACCTCCGGAAATGAAAAACTGTTTTTT. Its protein is CAWSQTSGNEKLFF.